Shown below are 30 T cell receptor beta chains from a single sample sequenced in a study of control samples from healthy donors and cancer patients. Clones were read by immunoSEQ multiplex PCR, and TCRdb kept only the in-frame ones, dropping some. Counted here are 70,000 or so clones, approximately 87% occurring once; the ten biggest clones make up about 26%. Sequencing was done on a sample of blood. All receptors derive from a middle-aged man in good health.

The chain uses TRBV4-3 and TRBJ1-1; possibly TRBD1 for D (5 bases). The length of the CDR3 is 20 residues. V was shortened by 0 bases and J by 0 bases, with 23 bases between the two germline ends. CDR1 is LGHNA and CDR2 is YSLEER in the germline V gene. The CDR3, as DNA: TGCGCCAGCAGCCAAGAAGGGAGTAGGTCCATCGGGGGTATGAACACTGAAGCTTTCTTT. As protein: CASSQEGSRSIGGMNTEAFF.

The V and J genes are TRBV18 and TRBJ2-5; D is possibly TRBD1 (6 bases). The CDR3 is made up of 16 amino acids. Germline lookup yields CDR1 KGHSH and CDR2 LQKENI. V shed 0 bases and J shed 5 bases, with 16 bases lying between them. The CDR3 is CASSPPAVQGPETQYF. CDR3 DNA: TGTGCCAGCTCACCACCTGCGGTACAGGGTCCCGAGACCCAGTACTTC.

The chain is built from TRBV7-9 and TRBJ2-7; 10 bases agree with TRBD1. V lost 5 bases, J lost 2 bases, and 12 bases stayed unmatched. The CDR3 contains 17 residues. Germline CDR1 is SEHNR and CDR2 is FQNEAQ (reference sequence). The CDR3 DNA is TGTGCCAGCAGCGTAACGACAGGGGGCATCCGAACCTACGAGCAGTACTTC. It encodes CASSVTTGGIRTYEQYF.

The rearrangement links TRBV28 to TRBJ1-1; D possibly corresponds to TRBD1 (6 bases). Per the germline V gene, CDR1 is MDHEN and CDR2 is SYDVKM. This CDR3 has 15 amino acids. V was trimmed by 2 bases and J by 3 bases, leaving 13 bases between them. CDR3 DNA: TGTGCCAGCAGTTTACTCTACAGGGATGACACTGAAGCTTTCTTT. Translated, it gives CASSLLYRDDTEAFF.

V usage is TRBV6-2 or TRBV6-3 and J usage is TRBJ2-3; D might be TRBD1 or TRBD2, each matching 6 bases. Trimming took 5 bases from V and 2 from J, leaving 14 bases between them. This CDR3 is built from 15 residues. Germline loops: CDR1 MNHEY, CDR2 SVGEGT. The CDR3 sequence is CASSIQGGFTDTQYF. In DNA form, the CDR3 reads TGTGCCAGCAGTATACAGGGAGGATTCACAGATACGCAGTATTTT.

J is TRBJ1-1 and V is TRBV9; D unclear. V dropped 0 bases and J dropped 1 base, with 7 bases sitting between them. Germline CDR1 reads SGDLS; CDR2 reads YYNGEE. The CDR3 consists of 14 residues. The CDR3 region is CASSVGIGNTEAFF. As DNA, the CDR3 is TGTGCCAGCAGCGTAGGGATCGGGAACACTGAAGCTTTCTTT.

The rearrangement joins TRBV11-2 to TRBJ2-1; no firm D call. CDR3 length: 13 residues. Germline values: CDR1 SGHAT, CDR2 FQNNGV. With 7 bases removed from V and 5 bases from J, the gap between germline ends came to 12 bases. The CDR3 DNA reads TGTGCCAGCACCCTCCAGGTAAACAATGAGCAGTTCTTC. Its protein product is CASTLQVNNEQFF.

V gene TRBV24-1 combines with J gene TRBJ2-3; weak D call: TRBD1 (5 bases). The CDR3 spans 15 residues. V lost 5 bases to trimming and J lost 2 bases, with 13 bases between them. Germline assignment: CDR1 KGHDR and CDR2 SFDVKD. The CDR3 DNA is TGTGCCACCAGTGTCCCCGACAGCCCCACAGATACGCAGTATTTT. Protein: CATSVPDSPTDTQYF.

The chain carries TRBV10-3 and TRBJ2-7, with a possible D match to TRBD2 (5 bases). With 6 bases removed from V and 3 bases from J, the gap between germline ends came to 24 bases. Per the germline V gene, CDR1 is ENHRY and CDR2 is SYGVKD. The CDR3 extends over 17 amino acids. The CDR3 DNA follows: TGTGCCATCAGCCTATCCGGGATCCCGGGAAAAAACTACGAGCAGTACTTC. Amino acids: CAISLSGIPGKNYEQYF.

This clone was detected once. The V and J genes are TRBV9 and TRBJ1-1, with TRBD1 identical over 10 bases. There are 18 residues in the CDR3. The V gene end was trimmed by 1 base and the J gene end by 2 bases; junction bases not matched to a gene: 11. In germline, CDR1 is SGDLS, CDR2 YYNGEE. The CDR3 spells CASSVSRTGTGVNTEAFF. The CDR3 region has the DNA TGTGCCAGCAGCGTATCGAGAACGGGGACAGGGGTAAACACTGAAGCTTTCTTT.

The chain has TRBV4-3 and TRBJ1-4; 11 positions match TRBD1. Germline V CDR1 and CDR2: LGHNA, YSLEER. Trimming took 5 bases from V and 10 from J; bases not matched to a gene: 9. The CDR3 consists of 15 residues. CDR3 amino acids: CASSTTRDRGGKLFF. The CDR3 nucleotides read TGCGCCAGCAGCACGACCCGGGACAGGGGGGGAAAACTGTTTTTT.

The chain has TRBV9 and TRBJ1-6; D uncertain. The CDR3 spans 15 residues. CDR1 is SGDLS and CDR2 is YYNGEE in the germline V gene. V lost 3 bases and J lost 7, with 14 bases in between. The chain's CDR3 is CASSGTGNGNSPLHF. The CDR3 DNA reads TGTGCCAGCAGCGGGACCGGCAATGGGAATTCACCCCTCCACTTT.

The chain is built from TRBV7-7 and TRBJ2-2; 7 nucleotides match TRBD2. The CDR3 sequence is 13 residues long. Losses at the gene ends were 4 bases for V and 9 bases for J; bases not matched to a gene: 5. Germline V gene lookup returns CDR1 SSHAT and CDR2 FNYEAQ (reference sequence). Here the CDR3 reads CASSYSGGRELFF. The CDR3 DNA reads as TGTGCCAGCAGCTATTCGGGGGGAAGGGAGCTGTTTTTT.

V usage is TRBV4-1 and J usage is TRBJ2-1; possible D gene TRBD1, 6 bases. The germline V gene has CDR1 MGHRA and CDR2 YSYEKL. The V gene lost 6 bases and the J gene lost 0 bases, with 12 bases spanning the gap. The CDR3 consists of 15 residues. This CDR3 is CASRGRGISYNEQFF. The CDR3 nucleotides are TGCGCCAGCAGAGGTAGGGGGATCTCCTACAATGAGCAGTTCTTC.

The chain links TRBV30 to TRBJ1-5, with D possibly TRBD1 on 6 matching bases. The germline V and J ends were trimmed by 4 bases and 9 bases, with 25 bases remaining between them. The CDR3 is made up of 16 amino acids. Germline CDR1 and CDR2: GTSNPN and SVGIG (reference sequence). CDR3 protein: CAWTLAGRGLTGPQHF. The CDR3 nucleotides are TGTGCCTGGACCTTAGCCGGCCGGGGGCTAACAGGGCCCCAGCATTTT.

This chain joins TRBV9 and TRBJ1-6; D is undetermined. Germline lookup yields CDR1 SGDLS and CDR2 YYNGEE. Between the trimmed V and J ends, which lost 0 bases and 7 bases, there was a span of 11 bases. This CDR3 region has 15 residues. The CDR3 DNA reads TGTGCCAGCAGCGTAGGTCTTACAGCCAATTCACCCCTCCACTTT. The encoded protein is CASSVGLTANSPLHF.

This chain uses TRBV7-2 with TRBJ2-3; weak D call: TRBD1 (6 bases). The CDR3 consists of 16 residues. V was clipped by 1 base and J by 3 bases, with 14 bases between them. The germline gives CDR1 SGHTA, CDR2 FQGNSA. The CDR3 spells CASSLEGDQRTDTQYF. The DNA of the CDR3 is TGTGCCAGCAGCTTAGAGGGGGACCAGCGAACAGATACGCAGTATTTT.

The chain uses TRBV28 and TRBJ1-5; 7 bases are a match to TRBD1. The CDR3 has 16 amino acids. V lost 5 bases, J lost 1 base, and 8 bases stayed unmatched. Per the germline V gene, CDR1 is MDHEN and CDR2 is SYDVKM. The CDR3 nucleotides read TGTGCCAGCAGTCCTCACCAGGGACAGAGCAATCAGCCCCAGCATTTT. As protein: CASSPHQGQSNQPQHF.

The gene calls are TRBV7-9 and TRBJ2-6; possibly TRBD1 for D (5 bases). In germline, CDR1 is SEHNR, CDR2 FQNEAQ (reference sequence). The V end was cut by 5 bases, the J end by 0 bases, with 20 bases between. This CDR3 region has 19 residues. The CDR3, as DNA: TGTGCCAGCAGCGATCCGACCAAAAAAGGGGTCTCTGGGGCCAACGTCCTGACTTTC. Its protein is CASSDPTKKGVSGANVLTF.

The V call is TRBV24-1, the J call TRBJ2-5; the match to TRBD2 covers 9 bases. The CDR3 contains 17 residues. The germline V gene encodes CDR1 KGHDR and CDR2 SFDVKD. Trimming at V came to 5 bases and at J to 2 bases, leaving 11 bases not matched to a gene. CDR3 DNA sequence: TGTGCCACCAGTGCCTGGGGAGTAGCGGGGGAACAAGAGACCCAGTACTTC. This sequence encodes CATSAWGVAGEQETQYF.

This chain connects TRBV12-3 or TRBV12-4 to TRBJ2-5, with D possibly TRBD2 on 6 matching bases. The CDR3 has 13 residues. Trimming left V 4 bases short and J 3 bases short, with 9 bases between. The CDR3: CASSWRAKETQYF. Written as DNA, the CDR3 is TGTGCCAGCAGTTGGAGGGCCAAAGAGACCCAGTACTTC.

Written as DNA, the CDR3 is TGTGCCAGCAGCTCCAGCGGTCGTCTAAATGAAAAACTGTTTTTT. Amino acids: CASSSSGRLNEKLFF. V and J are TRBV7-6 and TRBJ1-4; D is ambiguous. V was shortened by 4 bases and J by 5 bases, with 14 bases between the two germline ends. The germline V gene encodes CDR1 SGHVS and CDR2 FNYEAQ. This CDR3 is 15 amino acids long. Full variable domain (rest looked up from reference TRBV7-6 and TRBJ1-4): GAGVSQSPRYKVTKRGQDVALRCDPISGHVSLYWYRQALGQGPEFLTYFNYEAQQDKSGLPNDRFSAERPEGSISTLTIQRTEQRDSAMYRCASSSSGRLNEKLFFGSGTQLSVL.

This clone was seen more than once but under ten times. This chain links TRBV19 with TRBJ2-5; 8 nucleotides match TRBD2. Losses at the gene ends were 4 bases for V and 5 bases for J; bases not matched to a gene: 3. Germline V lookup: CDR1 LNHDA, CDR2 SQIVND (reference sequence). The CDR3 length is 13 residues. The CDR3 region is CASSSSGIETQYF. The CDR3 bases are TGTGCCAGTAGTAGTAGCGGGATTGAGACCCAGTACTTC.

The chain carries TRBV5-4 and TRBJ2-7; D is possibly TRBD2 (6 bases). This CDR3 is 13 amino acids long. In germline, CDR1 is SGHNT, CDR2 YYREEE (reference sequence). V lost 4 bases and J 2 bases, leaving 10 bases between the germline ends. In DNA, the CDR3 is TGTGCCAGCAGCGCCCGGGGGACCTACGAGCAGTACTTC. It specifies CASSARGTYEQYF.

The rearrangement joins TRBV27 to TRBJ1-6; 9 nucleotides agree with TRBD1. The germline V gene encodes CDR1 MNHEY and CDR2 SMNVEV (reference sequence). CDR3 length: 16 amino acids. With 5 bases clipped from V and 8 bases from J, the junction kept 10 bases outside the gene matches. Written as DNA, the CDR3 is TGTGCCAGCAGTCCGGTCGGGACAGGGCGTTATTCACCCCTCCACTTT. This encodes CASSPVGTGRYSPLHF.

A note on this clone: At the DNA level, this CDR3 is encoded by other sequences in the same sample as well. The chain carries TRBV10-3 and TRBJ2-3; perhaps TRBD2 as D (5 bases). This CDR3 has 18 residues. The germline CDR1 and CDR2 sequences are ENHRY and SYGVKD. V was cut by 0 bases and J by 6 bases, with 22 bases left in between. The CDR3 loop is CAISESRRDGVPQDTQYF. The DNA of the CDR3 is TGTGCCATCAGTGAGTCGCGTAGAGACGGGGTTCCACAGGATACGCAGTATTTT.

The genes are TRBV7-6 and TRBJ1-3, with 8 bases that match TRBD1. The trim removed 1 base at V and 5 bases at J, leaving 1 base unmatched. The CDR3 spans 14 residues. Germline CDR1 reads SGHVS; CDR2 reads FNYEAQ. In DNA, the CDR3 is TGTGCCAGCAGCTTAGGGACAGGGCGAAACACCATATATTTT. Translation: CASSLGTGRNTIYF.

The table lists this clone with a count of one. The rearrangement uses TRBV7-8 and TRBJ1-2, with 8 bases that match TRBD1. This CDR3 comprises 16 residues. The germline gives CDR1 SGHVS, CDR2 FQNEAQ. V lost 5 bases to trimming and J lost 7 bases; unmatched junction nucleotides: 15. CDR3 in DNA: TGTGCCAGCAGCCCCCGTATCGCAGGGGGCGATGGTGGCTACACCTTC. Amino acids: CASSPRIAGGDGGYTF.

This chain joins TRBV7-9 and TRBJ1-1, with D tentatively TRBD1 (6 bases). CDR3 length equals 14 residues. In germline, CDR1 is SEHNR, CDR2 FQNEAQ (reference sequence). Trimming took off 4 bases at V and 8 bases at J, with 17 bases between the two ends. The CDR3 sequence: CASSYRGRESEAFF. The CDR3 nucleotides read TGTGCCAGCAGCTATAGGGGGAGGGAGTCGGAAGCTTTCTTT. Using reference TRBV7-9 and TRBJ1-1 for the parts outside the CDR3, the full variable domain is DTGVSQNPRHKITKRGQNVTFRCDPISEHNRLYWYRQTLGQGPEFLTYFQNEAQLEKSRLLSDRFSAERPKGSFSTLEIQRTEQGDSAMYLCASSYRGRESEAFFGQGTRLTVV.

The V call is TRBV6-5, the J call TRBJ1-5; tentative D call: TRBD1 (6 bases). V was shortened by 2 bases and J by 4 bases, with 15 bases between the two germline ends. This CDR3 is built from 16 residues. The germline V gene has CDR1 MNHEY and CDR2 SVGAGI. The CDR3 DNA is TGTGCCAGCAGTTACAGACAGGCCGGGGGGAATCAGCCCCAGCATTTT. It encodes CASSYRQAGGNQPQHF.